Sequencing of this T cell receptor beta chain was carried out in a study of blood T cell repertoires in COVID-19. Individuals drawn from 24 US areas were roughly 18 to 95 years old. TCRdb's table, derived via immunoSEQ multiplex PCR, lists solely in-frame clones and lacks some. In the table there are a few hundred thousand clones, 85% to 90% of which are singletons. The clonotype comes from a woman aged 45 to 65 who had recovered from COVID-19. The sequencing sample was made of PBMCs or T cells enriched from blood (not recorded which).

The CDR3 region has the DNA TGTGCCAGCAGCCTTCAGGGTTCCGGCACTGAAGCTTTCTTT. This encodes CASSLQGSGTEAFF. The gene calls are TRBV14 and TRBJ1-1, with D perhaps TRBD1 (5 bases). Trimming took 4 bases from V and 4 from J, leaving 13 bases between them. The V gene's germline CDR1 is SGHDN and CDR2 FVKESK. The CDR3 runs 14 residues.